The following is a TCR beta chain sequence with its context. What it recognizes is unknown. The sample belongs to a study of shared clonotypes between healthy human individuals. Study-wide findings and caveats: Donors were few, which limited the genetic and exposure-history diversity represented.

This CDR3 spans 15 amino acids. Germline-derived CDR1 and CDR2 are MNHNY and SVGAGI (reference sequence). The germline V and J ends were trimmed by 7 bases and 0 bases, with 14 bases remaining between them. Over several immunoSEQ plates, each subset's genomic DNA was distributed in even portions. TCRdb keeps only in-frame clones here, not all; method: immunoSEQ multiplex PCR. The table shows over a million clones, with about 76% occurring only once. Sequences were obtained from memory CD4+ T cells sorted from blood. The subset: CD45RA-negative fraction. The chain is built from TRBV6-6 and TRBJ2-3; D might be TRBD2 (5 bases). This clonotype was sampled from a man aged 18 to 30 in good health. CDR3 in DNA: TGTGCCAGCACCCCCCTAGGCGGGAGCACAGATACGCAGTATTTT. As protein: CASTPLGGSTDTQYF.